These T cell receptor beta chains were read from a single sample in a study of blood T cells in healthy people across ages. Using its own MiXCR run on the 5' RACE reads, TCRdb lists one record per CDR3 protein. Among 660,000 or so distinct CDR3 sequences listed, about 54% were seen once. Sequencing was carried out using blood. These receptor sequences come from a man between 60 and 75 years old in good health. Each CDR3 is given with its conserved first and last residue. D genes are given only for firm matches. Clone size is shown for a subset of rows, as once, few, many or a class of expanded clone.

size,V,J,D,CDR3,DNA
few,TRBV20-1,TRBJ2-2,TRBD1,CSAPTGTGELFF,TGCAGTGCTCCGACAGGGACCGGGGAGCTGTTTTTT
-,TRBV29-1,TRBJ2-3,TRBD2,CSLLAGSTDTQYF,TGCAGCTTGCTAGCGGGTAGCACAGATACGCAGTATTTT
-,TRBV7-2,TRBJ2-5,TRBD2,CASSLVSGGLQETQYF,TGTGCCAGCAGCTTAGTTAGCGGGGGCCTCCAAGAGACCCAGTACTTC
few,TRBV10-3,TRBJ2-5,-,CAISVARGETQYF,TGTGCCATCAGTGTGGCCAGGGGAGAGACCCAGTACTTC
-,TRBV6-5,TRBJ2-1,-,CASSYSFGQNNEQFF,TGTGCCAGCAGTTACTCGTTCGGACAGAACAATGAGCAGTTCTTC
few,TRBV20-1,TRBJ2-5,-,CSARDNLLQETQYF,TGCAGTGCTAGAGATAACCTACTCCAAGAGACCCAGTACTTC
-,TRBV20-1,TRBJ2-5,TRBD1,CSARTGQAEETQYF,TGCAGTGCTAGAACGGGACAGGCCGAAGAGACCCAGTACTTC
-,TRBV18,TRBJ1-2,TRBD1,CASSPRDREGYTF,TGTGCCAGCTCACCACGGGACAGGGAAGGCTACACCTTC
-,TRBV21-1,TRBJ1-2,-,CASSRNRGLVYGYTF,TGTGCCAGCAGCAGGAACAGGGGCTTGGTCTATGGCTACACCTTC
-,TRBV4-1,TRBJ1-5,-,CASSLRLGDGNQPQHF,TGCGCCAGCAGCCTTCGGCTGGGGGATGGCAATCAGCCCCAGCATTTT
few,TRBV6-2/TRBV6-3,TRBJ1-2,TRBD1,CASSYFPGQGSYTF,TGTGCCAGCAGTTACTTTCCCGGACAGGGCAGCTACACCTTC
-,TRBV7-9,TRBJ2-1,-,CASSGGLAGEQFF,TGTGCCAGCAGTGGGGGACTCGCGGGTGAGCAGTTCTTC
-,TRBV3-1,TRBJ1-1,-,CASSAGAVDTEAFF,TGTGCCAGCAGCGCAGGGGCGGTGGACACTGAAGCTTTCTTT
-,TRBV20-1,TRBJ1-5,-,CSARHRISSGQPQHF,TGCAGTGCTAGGCACCGGATCAGCTCAGGTCAGCCCCAGCATTTT
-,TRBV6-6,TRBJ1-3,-,CASSFGLNSENTIYF,TGTGCCAGCAGTTTTGGACTGAACTCTGAAAACACCATATATTTT
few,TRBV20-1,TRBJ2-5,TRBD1,CSATPGGAETQYF,TGCAGTGCTACCCCAGGGGGCGCAGAGACCCAGTACTTC
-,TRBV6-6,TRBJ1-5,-,CASSYSESNQPQHF,TGTGCCAGCAGTTACAGCGAGAGCAATCAGCCCCAGCATTTT
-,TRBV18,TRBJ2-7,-,CASSPPGSSHEQYF,TGTGCCAGCTCACCACCTGGGAGCTCCCACGAGCAGTACTTC
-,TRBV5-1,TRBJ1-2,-,CASSFNPGPQHYGYTF,TGCGCCAGCAGCTTCAATCCGGGCCCGCAACACTATGGCTACACCTTC
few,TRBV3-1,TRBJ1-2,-,CASSQGKGFYYGYTF,TGTGCCAGCAGCCAAGGCAAGGGATTCTACTATGGCTACACCTTC
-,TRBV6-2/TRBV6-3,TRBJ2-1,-,CASSFPLGGNNEQFF,TGTGCCAGCAGTTTCCCATTAGGGGGGAACAATGAGCAGTTCTTC
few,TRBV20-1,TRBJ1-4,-,CSEKKGEKLFF,TGCAGTGAAAAGAAGGGCGAAAAACTGTTTTTT
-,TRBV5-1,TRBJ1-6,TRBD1,CASSITGGDSPLHF,TGCGCCAGCAGCATTACAGGGGGGGATTCACCCCTCCACTTT
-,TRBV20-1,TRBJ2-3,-,CSAADSWGTDTQYF,TGCAGTGCAGCCGACAGTTGGGGCACAGATACGCAGTATTTT
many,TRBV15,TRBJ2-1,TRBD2,CATSRATSWNEQFF,TGTGCCACCAGCAGGGCGACTAGCTGGAATGAGCAGTTCTTC
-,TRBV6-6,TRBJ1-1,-,CASSRPPGAGYTEAFF,TGTGCCAGCAGCCGACCTCCGGGGGCGGGGTACACTGAAGCTTTCTTT
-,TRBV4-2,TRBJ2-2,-,CASSQDEGSNTGELFF,TGTGCCAGCAGCCAAGATGAGGGATCGAACACCGGGGAGCTGTTTTTT
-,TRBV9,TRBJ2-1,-,CASSPRQGAGVSEQFF,TGTGCCAGCAGCCCCCGACAAGGGGCAGGGGTCAGTGAGCAGTTCTTC
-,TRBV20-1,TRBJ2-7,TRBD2,CSVEAGGSSYEQYF,TGCAGTGTGGAAGCGGGGGGTAGCTCCTACGAGCAGTACTTC
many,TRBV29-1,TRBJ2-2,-,CSVEDRGGPRTGELFF,TGCAGCGTTGAAGATAGGGGGGGCCCCCGGACCGGGGAGCTGTTTTTT
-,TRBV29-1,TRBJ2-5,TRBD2,CSVEDRVRAGLPGETQYF,TGCAGCGTTGAAGATCGGGTTCGAGCGGGACTCCCCGGGGAGACCCAGTACTTC
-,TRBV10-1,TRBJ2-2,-,CASSEFSVNTGELFF,TGCGCCAGCAGTGAGTTCTCAGTGAACACCGGGGAGCTGTTTTTT
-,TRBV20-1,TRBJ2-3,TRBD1,CSAVDRSSTDTQYF,TGCAGTGCTGTGGACAGGTCGAGCACAGATACGCAGTATTTT
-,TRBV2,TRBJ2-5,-,CASTLRGGETQYF,TGTGCCAGCACCTTAAGGGGGGGAGAGACCCAGTACTTC
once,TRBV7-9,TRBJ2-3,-,CASSSGDDTQYF,TGTGCCAGCAGCTCCGGTGACGATACGCAGTATTTT
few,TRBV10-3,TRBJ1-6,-,CAISPRGPLENSPLHF,TGTGCCATCAGTCCGCGGGGCCCCCTGGAGAATTCACCCCTCCACTTT
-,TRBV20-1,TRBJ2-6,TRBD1,CSAPGTGTGANVLTF,TGCAGTGCTCCCGGGACAGGGACTGGGGCCAACGTCCTGACTTTC
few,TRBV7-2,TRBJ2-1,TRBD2,CASRPGGAGVNEQFF,TGTGCCAGCAGACCCGGGGGGGCGGGTGTCAATGAGCAGTTCTTC
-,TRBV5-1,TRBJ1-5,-,CASSPGPESNQPQHF,TGCGCCAGCAGCCCCGGCCCGGAGAGCAATCAGCCCCAGCATTTT
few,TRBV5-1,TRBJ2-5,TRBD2,CASSLWDYEPGETQYF,TGCGCCAGCAGCTTGTGGGACTACGAACCGGGGGAGACCCAGTACTTC
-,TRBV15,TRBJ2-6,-,CATSRDITSGANVPTF,TGTGCCACCAGCAGGGACATTACCTCTGGGGCCAACGTCCCGACTTTC